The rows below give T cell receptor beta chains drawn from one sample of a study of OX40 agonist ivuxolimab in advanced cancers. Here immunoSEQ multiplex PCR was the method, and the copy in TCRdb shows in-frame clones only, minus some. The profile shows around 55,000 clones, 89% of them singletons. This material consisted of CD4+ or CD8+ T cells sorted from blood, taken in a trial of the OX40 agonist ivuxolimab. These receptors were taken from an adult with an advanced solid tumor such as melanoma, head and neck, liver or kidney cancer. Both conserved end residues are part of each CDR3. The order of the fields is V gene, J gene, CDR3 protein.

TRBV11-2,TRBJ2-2,CASSLDPWGTGELFF
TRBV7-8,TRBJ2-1,CASSHSGTSGINEQFF
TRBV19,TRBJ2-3,CASSPGLTRDTQYF
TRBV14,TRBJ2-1,CASSQEGGSYNEQFF
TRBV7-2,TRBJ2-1,CATAEGRNEQFF
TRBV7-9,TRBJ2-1,CASSLGVNEQFF
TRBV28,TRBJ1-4,CASSFFGNNEKLFF
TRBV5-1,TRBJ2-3,CASSPIQGRFNADTQYF
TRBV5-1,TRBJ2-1,CASSFWTSGSGPYNEQFF
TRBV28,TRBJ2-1,CASRNLAGGRDEQFF
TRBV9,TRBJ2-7,CASSVVGFLEQYF
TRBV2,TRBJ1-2,CASRDRGPGGYTF
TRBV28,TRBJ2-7,CASSPPRDYPYEQYF
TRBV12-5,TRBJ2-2,CASGLVLTGELFF